This entry lists 25 T cell receptor beta chains sequenced from one sample in a study of regulatory T cells in long-lasting Graves disease. Time point indicated: newly diagnosed GD, antithyroid drugs for less than 3 months. There was RNA extracted from PBMCs, and the TCR library was made from it. Construction of the TCR beta libraries employed iRepertoire HTBI primers in conjunction with Arm-PCR of CDR3 regions. TCRdb fed the multiplex PCR reads into MiXCR, producing one record per CDR3 protein. The sample has approximately 350,000 distinct CDR3 sequences; around 11% are singletons. The data also belong to a second study, concerning T cells in Graves' hyperthyroidism and ophthalmopathy.

Sample: peripheral blood mononuclear cells (PBMCs), taken at new diagnosis, from a patient treated with antithyroid drugs. These receptor sequences come from a woman aged 18-29 years with Graves disease.

The sample holds many counts of this clonotype. The V call is TRBV28, the J call TRBJ2-1, with D perhaps TRBD2 (6 bases). The CDR3 covers 12 residues. The V gene's germline CDR1 is MDHEN and CDR2 SYDVKM. V lost 3 bases and J 8 bases, leaving 8 bases between the germline ends. The CDR3 nucleotides read TGTGCCAGCAGTTTTGCGGGGTATGAGCAGTTCTTC. Translating it yields CASSFAGYEQFF.

This clonotype was picked up many times. The V and J genes are TRBV6-1 and TRBJ2-1; weak D call: TRBD2 (5 bases). V lost 6 bases, J lost 4 bases, and 22 bases lay in between. CDR3 length: 17 amino acids. Germline loops: CDR1 MNHNS, CDR2 SASEGT. The CDR3 loop is CASRGRGGLLVYNEQFF. CDR3 DNA sequence: TGTGCCAGCAGAGGGCGAGGCGGACTTCTGGTGTACAATGAGCAGTTCTTC.

Ten or more counts support this clonotype. The chain recombines TRBV7-3 with TRBJ1-1; D is perhaps TRBD1 (6 bases). The V and J ends lost 4 bases and 4 bases respectively, with 10 bases between them. Germline loops: CDR1 SGHTA, CDR2 FQGTGA. The CDR3 contains 13 residues. CDR3 nucleotides: TGTGCCAGCAGCTCGGACAGTCCCACTGAAGCTTTCTTT. Protein product: CASSSDSPTEAFF.

In its sample, this clonotype was seen many times. The chain carries TRBV6-2 or TRBV6-3 and TRBJ2-7; 7 bases fit TRBD2. The germline gives CDR1 MNHEY, CDR2 SVGEGT. The V and J ends lost 6 bases and 0 bases, in that order; junction bases with no gene match: 8. The CDR3 is 15 residues long. The CDR3 DNA is TGTGCCAGCAGGCCCCTAGCGGCAAACTCCTACGAGCAGTACTTC. Translation: CASRPLAANSYEQYF.

This clonotype has a handful of counts. The chain links TRBV10-1 to TRBJ2-1; D not resolved. The length of the CDR3 is 14 residues. The germline CDR1 and CDR2 sequences are WNHNN and SYGVQD (reference sequence). The V end lost 0 bases, the J end lost 7 bases, and 10 bases lay between the germline ends. The CDR3: CASSESRPGNEQFF. CDR3 sequence (DNA): TGCGCCAGCAGTGAGTCGCGGCCTGGGAATGAGCAGTTCTTC.

In this sample, this clonotype turned up many times. V gene TRBV28 combines with J gene TRBJ1-1, with D unresolved. V lost 8 bases to trimming and J lost 1 base, with 11 bases between them. The CDR3 loop spans 13 amino acids. The germline gives CDR1 MDHEN, CDR2 SYDVKM. CDR3 nucleotides: TGTGCCAGCCTTGGCCACCCGAACACTGAAGCTTTCTTT. Its translation is CASLGHPNTEAFF.

This chain uses TRBV10-3 with TRBJ1-2; a weak D match, TRBD1 (6 bases). Trimming took off 5 bases at V and 6 bases at J, with 7 bases between the two ends. In germline, CDR1 is ENHRY, CDR2 SYGVKD. The CDR3 runs to 11 residues. Written as DNA, the CDR3 is TGTGCCATCAGTTCAGGGGATGGCTACACCTTC. Amino acid sequence: CAISSGDGYTF.

This clonotype was recorded at least ten times. V gene TRBV6-2 or TRBV6-3 combines with J gene TRBJ2-3; 7 bases match TRBD2. Germline loops: CDR1 MNHEY, CDR2 SVGEGT. Trimming removed 4 bases from V and 2 bases from J; junction bases left unmatched: 6. The CDR3 has 15 amino acids. CDR3 loop: CASSLTGTTTDTQYF. The CDR3 region has the DNA TGTGCCAGCAGTTTAACCGGGACTACCACAGATACGCAGTATTTT.

In this sample, this clonotype turned up a few times. The CDR3 coding sequence is TGTGCCAGCAGCTTAGGGTTAGCGGGGATCTACAATGAGCAGTTCTTC. Translated, it gives CASSLGLAGIYNEQFF. The chain carries TRBV7-8 and TRBJ2-1; 8 nucleotides align to TRBD2. This CDR3 comprises 16 residues. Per germline, CDR1 SGHVS and CDR2 FQNEAQ. V trimming: 1 base; J trimming: 3 bases; junction bases outside the gene matches: 5.

This clonotype was observed many times. The DNA of the CDR3 is TGTGCCGTCGGGGAGACAGTCTCCTACGAGCAGTACTTC. This gives the protein CAVGETVSYEQYF. The gene calls are TRBV7-2 and TRBJ2-7; D may be TRBD1 or TRBD2 (5 bases each). CDR1 and CDR2 (germline): SGHTA, FQGNSA. V was shortened by 11 bases and J by 0 bases, with 14 bases between the two germline ends. The CDR3 is 13 residues long.

This clonotype was counted many times. This chain uses TRBV10-3 with TRBJ1-1; 7 bases are shared with TRBD1. Trimming at V came to 6 bases and at J to 3 bases, leaving 10 bases not matched to a gene. CDR1 ENHRY and CDR2 SYGVKD come from the germline V gene. The CDR3 consists of 15 residues. In DNA, the CDR3 is TGTGCCATCAGGGAAGGGACAGCGTCTTACACTGAAGCTTTCTTT. Translating gives CAIREGTASYTEAFF.

The table lists this clonotype with many counts. The V call is TRBV12-3 or TRBV12-4, the J call TRBJ2-5, with 10 bases lining up with TRBD2. The CDR3 length is 17 residues. J was trimmed by 2 bases and V by 0 bases; bases with no gene match: 6. The CDR3 bases are TGTGCCAGCAGTTTAGCGCTAGCGGGGGATAAACAAGAGACCCAGTACTTC. It specifies CASSLALAGDKQETQYF.

The chain is built from TRBV7-2 and TRBJ1-2; D might be TRBD1 (6 bases). The CDR3 extends over 13 amino acids. Germline CDR1 and CDR2: SGHTA and FQGNSA. Trimming stripped 5 bases from V and 4 bases from J, with 11 bases between. The CDR3 spells CASSPDSRYGYTF. In DNA, the CDR3 is TGTGCCAGCAGCCCGGACAGCCGCTATGGCTACACCTTC.

This chain uses TRBV7-9 with TRBJ2-1; tentatively, D is TRBD1 (6 bases). The V and J ends lost 5 bases and 5 bases respectively, with 16 bases between them. This CDR3 contains 15 residues. The germline V gene has CDR1 SEHNR and CDR2 FQNEAQ (reference sequence). The CDR3 DNA reads TGTGCCAGCAGCCCTGGCAGGGGCTGGGACAATGAGCAGTTCTTC. The encoded protein is CASSPGRGWDNEQFF.

The V call is TRBV3-1, the J call TRBJ2-1; 8 bases fit TRBD2. CDR1 is LGHDT, CDR2 YNNKEL, per germline (reference sequence). J was trimmed by 7 bases and V by 4 bases; bases with no gene match: 9. The CDR3 runs 15 residues. In nucleotides, the CDR3 is TGTGCCAGCAGCCGTCCAGATCGGGGGGGAAATGAGCAGTTCTTC. Its translation is CASSRPDRGGNEQFF.

There are many counts of this clonotype. V usage is TRBV18 and J usage is TRBJ1-5; D is unclear. Trimming removed 3 bases from V and 7 bases from J, with 10 bases in between. CDR1 and CDR2 from the germline V gene are KGHSH and LQKENI. CDR3 length equals 13 residues. DNA of the CDR3: TGTGCCAGCTCACCGATTTATGGACAGCCCCAGCATTTT. Amino acids: CASSPIYGQPQHF. Together with reference TRBV18 and TRBJ1-5, the CDR3 gives the full variable domain: NAGVMQNPRHLVRRRGQEARLRCSPMKGHSHVYWYRQLPEEGLKFMVYLQKENIIDESGMPKERFSAEFPKEGPSILRIQQVVRGDSAAYFCASSPIYGQPQHFGDGTRLSIL.

To note about this clonotype: This may come from a read error, since a much larger clone is one base off. The rearrangement joins TRBV30 to TRBJ2-5; perhaps TRBD2 as D (5 bases). CDR3 length: 14 residues. CDR1 GTSNPN and CDR2 SVGIG come from the germline V gene (reference sequence). V was clipped by 4 bases and J by 11 bases, with 23 bases between them. CDR3 region: CAWNKEGSSHEQYF. CDR3 sequence (DNA): TGTGCCTGGAATAAAGAGGGTAGTTCCCATGAGCAGTACTTC.

The CDR3 DNA sequence: TGTGCCAGCAGTCCCCTTCACGGCAATCAGCCCCAGCATTTT. It translates to CASSPLHGNQPQHF. This chain links TRBV27 with TRBJ1-5; unclear D gene. V lost 5 bases to trimming and J lost 2 bases, with 10 bases between them. Germline CDR1 MNHEY, CDR2 SMNVEV (reference sequence). The CDR3 has 14 residues.

This clonotype has a count of ten or more. This sequence joins TRBV7-2 and TRBJ2-4; tentative D call: TRBD2 (6 bases). This CDR3 has 14 residues. Between the trimmed V and J ends, which lost 4 bases and 7 bases, there was a span of 14 bases. Per germline, CDR1 SGHTA and CDR2 FQGNSA. Here the CDR3 reads CASSSRAGWNIQYF. CDR3 bases: TGTGCCAGCAGCTCAAGGGCGGGGTGGAACATTCAGTACTTC. The complete variable domain, with remaining parts taken from reference TRBV7-2 and TRBJ2-4, reads GAGVSQSPSNKVTEKGKDVELRCDPISGHTALYWYRQSLGQGLEFLIYFQGNSAPDKSGLPSDRFSAERTGGSVSTLTIQRTQQEDSAVYLCASSSRAGWNIQYFGAGTRLSVL.

This clonotype was seen more than once but under ten times. The chain has TRBV7-3 and TRBJ2-2; weak D call: TRBD1 (6 bases). The CDR3 contains 16 residues. Trimming removed 4 bases at V and 0 bases at J, with 12 bases between. Germline V CDR1 and CDR2: SGHTA, FQGTGA. CDR3 region: CASSSYRAANTGELFF. The CDR3 DNA reads as TGTGCCAGCAGCTCATACAGGGCCGCGAACACCGGGGAGCTGTTTTTT.

The rearrangement uses TRBV29-1 and TRBJ2-4; D is undetermined. Germline V gene lookup returns CDR1 SQVTM and CDR2 ANQGSEA. The CDR3 runs 13 residues. With 2 bases removed from V and 5 bases from J, the gap between germline ends came to 10 bases. For the CDR3, the DNA is TGCAGCGTTGAAACATTCGTCCAAAACATTCAGTACTTC. It translates to CSVETFVQNIQYF.

This clonotype has ten or more counts. The V call is TRBV20-1, the J call TRBJ1-2, with 7 bases identical to TRBD1. CDR1 DFQATT and CDR2 SNEGSKA come from the germline V gene (reference sequence). J lost 4 bases, V lost 5 bases, and 1 base had no gene match. CDR3 length equals 11 residues. CDR3 nucleotide sequence: TGCAGTGCTCCAGGGGGCTATGGCTACACCTTC. Translated, it gives CSAPGGYGYTF.

This clonotype was seen repeatedly, ten times or more. The CDR3 reads CSVNPRLNTEAFF. The DNA for the CDR3 is TGCAGCGTTAACCCAAGATTGAACACTGAAGCTTTCTTT. This sequence joins TRBV29-1 and TRBJ1-1; D is uncertain. CDR1 and CDR2 (germline): SQVTM, ANQGSEA. V dropped 5 bases and J dropped 0 bases, with 10 bases sitting between them. The CDR3 has 13 residues.

This clonotype appeared many times. The rearrangement joins TRBV18 to TRBJ1-3; D is perhaps TRBD1 (6 bases). V was cut by 0 bases and J by 4 bases, with 10 bases left in between. Germline V gives CDR1 KGHSH, CDR2 LQKENI. This CDR3 has 15 amino acids. CDR3 bases: TGTGCCAGCTCACCACCACAGGGCTCGGGAAACACCATATATTTT. It is translated as CASSPPQGSGNTIYF.

This clonotype has a handful of counts. Germline and junction disagree at one end, which may indicate a read error. J is TRBJ1-6 and V is TRBV11-2; D perhaps matches TRBD1 (5 bases). This CDR3 contains 15 residues. CDR1 and CDR2 from the germline V gene are SGHAT and FQNNGV. The CDR3: CASSSYVGGWRPPHF. The DNA for the CDR3 is TGTGCCAGCAGCTCCTATGTGGGGGGGTGGCGGCCCCCCCACTTT. Together with reference TRBV11-2 and TRBJ1-6, the CDR3 gives the full variable domain: EAGVAQSPRYKIIEKRQSVAFWCNPISGHATLYWYQQILGQGPKLLIQFQNNGVVDDSQLPKDRFSAERLKGVDSTLKIQPAKLEDSAVYLCASSSYVGGWRPPHFGNGTRLTVT.